Listed here is a single TCR beta chain. Its antigen is still unknown. Germline CDR1 SGHRS, CDR2 YFSETQ. V was clipped by 4 bases and J by 4 bases, with 13 bases between them. This CDR3 has 14 amino acids. MiXCR, applied by TCRdb to the 5' RACE reads, yields one record per CDR3 protein. The sample records about 49,000 distinct CDR3 sequences, 25% to 30% being singletons. These data belong to a study of T-cell memory formation after mild COVID-19. About the research overall: Clusters of TCRs were largely donor specific.

Study outcomes and limitations: Several responding clones turned up in pre-infection memory, indicating that cross-reactive memory may have taken part. CD8+ contracting clones occupied EMRA, while CD4+ ones occupied mainly CM and EM. Day 15 to 85 contracting clones showed balanced CD4/CD8; day 15 to 37 expanders favored CD4+.

This clonotype was sampled from a man younger than 35 who had mild COVID-19 (a few samples of this study predate the infection). Cell type and time point are not known. The chain couples TRBV5-1 to TRBJ2-3; D unclear. Sequencing was done on a sample of PBMCs or a T cell subset sorted from them (not recorded which). In DNA form, the CDR3 reads TGCGCCAGCAGCCTAACCACCGAGGCAGATACGCAGTATTTT. This translates into CASSLTTEADTQYF.